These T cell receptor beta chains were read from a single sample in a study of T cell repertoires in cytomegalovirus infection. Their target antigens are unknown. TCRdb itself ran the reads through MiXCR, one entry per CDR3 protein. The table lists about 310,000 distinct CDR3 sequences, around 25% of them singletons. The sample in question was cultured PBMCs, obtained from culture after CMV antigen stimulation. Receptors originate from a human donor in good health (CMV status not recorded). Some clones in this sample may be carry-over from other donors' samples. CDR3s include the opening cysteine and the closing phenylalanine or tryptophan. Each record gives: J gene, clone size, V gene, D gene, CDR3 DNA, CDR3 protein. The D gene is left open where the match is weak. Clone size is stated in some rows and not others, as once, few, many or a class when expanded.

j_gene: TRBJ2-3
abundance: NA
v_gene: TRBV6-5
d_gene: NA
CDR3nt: TGTGCCAGCAGTTCCACCGGGACTCAACTCACAGATACGCAGTATTTT
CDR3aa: CASSSTGTQLTDTQYF

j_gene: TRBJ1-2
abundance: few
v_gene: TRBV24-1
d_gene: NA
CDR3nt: TGTGCCACCAGTCGGACATCTACTTATGGCTACACCTTC
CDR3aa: CATSRTSTYGYTF

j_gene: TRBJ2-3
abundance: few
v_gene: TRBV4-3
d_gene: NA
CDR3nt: TGCGCCAGCAGCCACAGCCAGGGCACAGATACGCAGTATTTT
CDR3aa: CASSHSQGTDTQYF

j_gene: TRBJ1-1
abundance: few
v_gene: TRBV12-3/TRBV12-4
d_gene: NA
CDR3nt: TGTGCCAGCAGCCCTAACATTGGGCCTCGGGGAAGGACTGAAGCTTTCTTT
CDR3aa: CASSPNIGPRGRTEAFF

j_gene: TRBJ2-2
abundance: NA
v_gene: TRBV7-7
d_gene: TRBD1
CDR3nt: TGTGCTAGCAGCTTGACAGGGGATCACACCGGGGAGCTGTTTTTT
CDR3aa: CASSLTGDHTGELFF

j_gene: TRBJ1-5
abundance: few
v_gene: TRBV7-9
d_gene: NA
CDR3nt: TGTGCCAGCAGCCGTTGGTCGGGGGAGGTTGTTCAGCCCCAGCATTTT
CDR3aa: CASSRWSGEVVQPQHF

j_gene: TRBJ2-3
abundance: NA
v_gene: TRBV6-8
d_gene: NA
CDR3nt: TGTGCCAGCAGTTCCCCTGGTGGGGTAGATACGCAGTATTTT
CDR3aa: CASSSPGGVDTQYF

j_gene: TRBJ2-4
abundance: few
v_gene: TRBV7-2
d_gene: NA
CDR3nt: TGTGCCAGCAGCTTATATAGGCGTCCTAATGACATTCAGTACTTC
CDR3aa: CASSLYRRPNDIQYF

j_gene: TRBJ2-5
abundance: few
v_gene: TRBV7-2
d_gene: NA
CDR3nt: TGTGCCAGCACCCCCGGGCGGGTACAAGAGACCCAGTACTTC
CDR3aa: CASTPGRVQETQYF

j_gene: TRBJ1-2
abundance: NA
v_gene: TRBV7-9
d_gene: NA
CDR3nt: TGTGCCAGCAGCTTAGGCCAGGGGCGCCTGAACTATGGCTACACCTTC
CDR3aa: CASSLGQGRLNYGYTF

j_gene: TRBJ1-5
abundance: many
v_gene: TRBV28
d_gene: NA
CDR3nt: TGTGCCAGCAGTTCGGGGGGGGGGGGCAATCAGCCCCAGCATTTT
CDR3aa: CASSSGGGGNQPQHF

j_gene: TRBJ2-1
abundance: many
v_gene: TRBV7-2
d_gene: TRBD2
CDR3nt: TGTGCCAGCAGCTTAGATGCTAGCGGGAGAGTAGTGTTGGATGAGCAGTTCTTC
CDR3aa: CASSLDASGRVVLDEQFF

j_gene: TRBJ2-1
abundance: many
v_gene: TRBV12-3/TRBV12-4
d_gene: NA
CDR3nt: TGTGCCAGCATGTTTATCTCCTACAATGAGCAGTTCTTC
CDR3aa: CASMFISYNEQFF

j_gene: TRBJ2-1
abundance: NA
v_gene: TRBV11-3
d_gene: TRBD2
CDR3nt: TGTGCCAGCAGCTTGACTAGCGGGAGCCCCTTATACAATGAGCAGTTCTTC
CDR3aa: CASSLTSGSPLYNEQFF

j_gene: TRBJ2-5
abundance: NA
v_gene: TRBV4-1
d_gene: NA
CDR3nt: TGTGCCAGCAGCCAGGATGGGACGGATCTACTGGCCCAGTACTTC
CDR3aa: CASSQDGTDLLAQYF

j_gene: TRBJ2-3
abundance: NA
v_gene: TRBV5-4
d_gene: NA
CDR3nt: TGTGCCAGCAGCTTTAGGGATACAGATACGCAGTATTTT
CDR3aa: CASSFRDTDTQYF

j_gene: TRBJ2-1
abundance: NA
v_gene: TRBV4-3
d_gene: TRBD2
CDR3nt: TGCGCCAGCAGCCAAGGGACTAGCGGGAGCCGGGAGCAGTTCTTC
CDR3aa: CASSQGTSGSREQFF

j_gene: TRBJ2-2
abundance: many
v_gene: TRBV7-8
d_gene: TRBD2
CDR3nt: TGTGCCAGCAGCGCCCTCGTGCTAGCGGGATACACCGGGGAGCTGTTTTTT
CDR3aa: CASSALVLAGYTGELFF

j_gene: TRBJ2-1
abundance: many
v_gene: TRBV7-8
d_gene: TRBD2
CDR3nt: TGTGCCAGCAGCCAGCGGGAGGGCAGCAATGAGCAGTTCTTC
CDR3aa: CASSQREGSNEQFF

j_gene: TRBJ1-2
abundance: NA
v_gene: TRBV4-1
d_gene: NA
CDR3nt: TGCGCCAGCAGCCCTAATACCTTTAACTATGGCTACACCTTC
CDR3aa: CASSPNTFNYGYTF

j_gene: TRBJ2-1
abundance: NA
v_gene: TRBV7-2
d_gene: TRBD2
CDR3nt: TGTGCCAGCAGACGGGGGGGGGGGGGGGAAGGGGGTGAGCAGTTCTTC
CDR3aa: CASRRGGGGEGGEQFF

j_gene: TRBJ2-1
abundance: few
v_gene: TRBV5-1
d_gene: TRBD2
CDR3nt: TGCGCCAGCAGCCCGATACTAGCGTTGGGGGGCAATGAGCAGTTCTTC
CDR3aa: CASSPILALGGNEQFF

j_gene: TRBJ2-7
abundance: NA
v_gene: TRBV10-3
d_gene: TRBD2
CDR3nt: TGTGCCATCAGTGTGGCAAAGCTAGCGGAACCCGCCCACTACGAGCAGTACTTC
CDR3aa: CAISVAKLAEPAHYEQYF

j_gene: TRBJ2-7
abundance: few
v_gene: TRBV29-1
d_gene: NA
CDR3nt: TGCAGCGTTGTAATCTCAACCTACGAGCAGTACTTC
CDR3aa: CSVVISTYEQYF

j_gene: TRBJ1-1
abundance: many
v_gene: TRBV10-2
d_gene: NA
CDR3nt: TGCGCCAGCAGTGAGTGGGGTCACACCATGAACACTGAAGCTTTCTTT
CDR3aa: CASSEWGHTMNTEAFF

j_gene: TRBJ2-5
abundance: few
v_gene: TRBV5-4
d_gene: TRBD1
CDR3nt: TGTGCCAGCACCTCTCTGGGGGGACAGGGGAGAGAGACCCAGTACTTC
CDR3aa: CASTSLGGQGRETQYF

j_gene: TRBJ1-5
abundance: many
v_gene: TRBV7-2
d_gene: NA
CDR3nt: TGTGCCAGCAGCTTAATCGGCGGAAATCAGCCCCAGCATTTT
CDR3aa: CASSLIGGNQPQHF

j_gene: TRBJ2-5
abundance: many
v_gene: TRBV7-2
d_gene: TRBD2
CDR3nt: TGTGCCAGCAGCCTAGGCAACGTTCAAAGCGGGAGAGGGGAGACCCAGTACTTC
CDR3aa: CASSLGNVQSGRGETQYF

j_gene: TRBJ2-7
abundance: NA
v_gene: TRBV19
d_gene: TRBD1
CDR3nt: TGTGCCAGTAGTATTCCCGGACAGGTCCAAGCCTACGAGCAGTACTTC
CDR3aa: CASSIPGQVQAYEQYF

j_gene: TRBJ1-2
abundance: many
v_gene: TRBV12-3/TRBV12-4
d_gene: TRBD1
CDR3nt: TGTGCCAGCAGCCCTGGACAGGGAGGCTATGGCTACACCTTC
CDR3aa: CASSPGQGGYGYTF

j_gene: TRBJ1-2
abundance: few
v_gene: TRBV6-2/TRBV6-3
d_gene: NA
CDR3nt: TGTGCCAGCAGTTACCCTCTCGGTCGTCGGCAACACTATGGCTACACCTTC
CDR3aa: CASSYPLGRRQHYGYTF

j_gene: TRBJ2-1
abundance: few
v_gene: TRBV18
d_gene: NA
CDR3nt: TGTGCCAGCTCCCCACGGTCTCTCGGGAGCGGCAATGAGCAGTTCTTC
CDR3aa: CASSPRSLGSGNEQFF

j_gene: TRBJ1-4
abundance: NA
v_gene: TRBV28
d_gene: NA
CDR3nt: TGTGCCAGCAGTCTCGGGGGGGCGCCTACTAATGAAAAACTGTTTTTT
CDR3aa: CASSLGGAPTNEKLFF

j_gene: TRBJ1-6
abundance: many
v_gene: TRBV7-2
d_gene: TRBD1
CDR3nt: TGTGCCAGCAGCAACCGGAGGGGACAGGATTCACCCCTCCACTTT
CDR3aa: CASSNRRGQDSPLHF

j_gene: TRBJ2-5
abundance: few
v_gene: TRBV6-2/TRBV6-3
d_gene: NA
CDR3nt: TGTGCCACCAAGCCACGTCGGGAATTAGAGACCCAGTACTTC
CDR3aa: CATKPRRELETQYF

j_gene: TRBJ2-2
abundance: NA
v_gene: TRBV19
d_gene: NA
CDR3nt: TGTGCCAGTAGTACTTGGACGGTGAACACCGGGGAGCTGTTTTTT
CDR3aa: CASSTWTVNTGELFF

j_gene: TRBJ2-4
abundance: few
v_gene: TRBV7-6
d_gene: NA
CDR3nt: TGTGCCAGCAGCTTAGCGGCTTGGGAAGCCAAAAACATTCAGTACTTC
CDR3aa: CASSLAAWEAKNIQYF

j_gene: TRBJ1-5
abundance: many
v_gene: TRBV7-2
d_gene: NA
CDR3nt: TGTGCCAGCAGCTCCCCGGGATCAAATCAGCCCCAGCATTTT
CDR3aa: CASSSPGSNQPQHF

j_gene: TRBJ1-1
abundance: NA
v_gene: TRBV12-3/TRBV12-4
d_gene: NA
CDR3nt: TGTGCCAGCAGCTTCCAAGCCGGTGTCAGTTCACCAGCTTTCTTT
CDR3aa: CASSFQAGVSSPAFF

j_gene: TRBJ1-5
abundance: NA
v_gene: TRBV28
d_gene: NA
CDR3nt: TGTGCCAGCAGTTTATTGGACGACGATCAGCCCCAGCATTTT
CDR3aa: CASSLLDDDQPQHF

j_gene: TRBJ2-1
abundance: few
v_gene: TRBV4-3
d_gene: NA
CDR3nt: TGCGCCAGCAGCCCGGGCGCTTCGCGGGCTAACAATGAGCAGTTCTTC
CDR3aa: CASSPGASRANNEQFF

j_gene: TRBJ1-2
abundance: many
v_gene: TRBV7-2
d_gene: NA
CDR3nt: TGTGCCAGCAGCTTAGGGGATTCTAACTATGGCTACACCTTC
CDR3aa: CASSLGDSNYGYTF

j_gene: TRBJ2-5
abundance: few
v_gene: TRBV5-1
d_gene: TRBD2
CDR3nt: TGCGCCAGCAGCTTGGGTAGCGGGAGGGCCTCAGAGACCCAGTACTTC
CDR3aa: CASSLGSGRASETQYF

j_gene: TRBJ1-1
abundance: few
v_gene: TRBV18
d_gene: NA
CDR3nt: TGTGCCAGCTCCGTCCTGGGGGGAGCGGATGAAGCTTTCTTT
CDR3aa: CASSVLGGADEAFF

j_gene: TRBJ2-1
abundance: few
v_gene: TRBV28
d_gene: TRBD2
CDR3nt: TGTGCCAGCGGGGAGACTAGCGGTCCCAATATGGGGCAGTTCTTC
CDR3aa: CASGETSGPNMGQFF

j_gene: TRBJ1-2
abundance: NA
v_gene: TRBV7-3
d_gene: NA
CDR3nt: TGTGCCAGCAGCCCGTCCGGGGGGAATGGCTACACCTTC
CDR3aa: CASSPSGGNGYTF

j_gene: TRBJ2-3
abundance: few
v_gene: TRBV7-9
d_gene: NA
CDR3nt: TGTGCCAGCAGCACAAGCGAGCGCACAGATACGCAGTATTTT
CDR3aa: CASSTSERTDTQYF

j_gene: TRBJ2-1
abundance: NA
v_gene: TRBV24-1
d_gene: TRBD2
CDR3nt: TGTGCCACCAGTGATTTCCGCGGACTAGCGGGAGGCCGGGGAGAGCAGTTCTTC
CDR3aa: CATSDFRGLAGGRGEQFF

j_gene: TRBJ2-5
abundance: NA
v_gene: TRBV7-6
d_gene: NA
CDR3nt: TGTGCCAGCAGCTTAGCCGTCCGGGACACCTACCAAGAGACCCAGTACTTC
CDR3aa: CASSLAVRDTYQETQYF

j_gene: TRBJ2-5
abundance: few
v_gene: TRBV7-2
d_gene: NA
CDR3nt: TGTGCCAGCAGCCCCCAGGCCGAAGAGACCCAGTACTTC
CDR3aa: CASSPQAEETQYF

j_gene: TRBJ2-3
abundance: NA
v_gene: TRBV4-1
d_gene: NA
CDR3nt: TGTGCCAGCAGCCAAGAAGGGAGTTCGGCAGATACGCAGTATTTT
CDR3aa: CASSQEGSSADTQYF

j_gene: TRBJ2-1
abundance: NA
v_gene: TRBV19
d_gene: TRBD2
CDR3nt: TGTACCAGTAGTGCAACTCTAGCGGGGGCCTACAATGAGCAGTTCTTC
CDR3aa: CTSSATLAGAYNEQFF

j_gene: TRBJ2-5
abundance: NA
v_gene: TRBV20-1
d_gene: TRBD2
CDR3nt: TGCAGTGCTAGATACGGGAGGGGGCAAGAGACCCAGTACTTC
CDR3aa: CSARYGRGQETQYF

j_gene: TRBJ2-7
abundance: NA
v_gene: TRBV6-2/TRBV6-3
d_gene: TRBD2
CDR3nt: TGTGCCAGCAGTCTACTCACCCGCGGGGGGGACGAGCAGTACTTC
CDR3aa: CASSLLTRGGDEQYF

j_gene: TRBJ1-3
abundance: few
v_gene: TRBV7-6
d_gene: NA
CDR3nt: TGTGCCAGCAGCCTAACCGGGACTGGTAACTCTGGAAACACCATATATTTT
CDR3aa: CASSLTGTGNSGNTIYF